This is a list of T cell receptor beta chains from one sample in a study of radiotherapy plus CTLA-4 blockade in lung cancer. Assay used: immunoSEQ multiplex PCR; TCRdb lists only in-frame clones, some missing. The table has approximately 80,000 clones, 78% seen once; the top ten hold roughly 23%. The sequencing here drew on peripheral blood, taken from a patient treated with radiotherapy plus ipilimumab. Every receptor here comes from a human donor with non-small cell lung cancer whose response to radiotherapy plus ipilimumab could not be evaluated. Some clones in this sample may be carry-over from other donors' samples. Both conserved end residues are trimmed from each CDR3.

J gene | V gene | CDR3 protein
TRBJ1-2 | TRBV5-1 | ASSLEQGWNYGYT
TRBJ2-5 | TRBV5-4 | ASRPGGGYQETQY
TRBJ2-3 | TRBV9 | ASSSQGTSGADTQY
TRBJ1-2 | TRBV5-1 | ASSPVIRDTPYGYT
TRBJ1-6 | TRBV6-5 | ASCPRDSYNSPLH
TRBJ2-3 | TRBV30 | AWGSGDSTDTQY
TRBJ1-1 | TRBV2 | ASRWGDRGNTEAF
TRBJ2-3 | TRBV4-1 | ASSQDYTPTSPTDTQY
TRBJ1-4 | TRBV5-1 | ASSQGTGGEKLF
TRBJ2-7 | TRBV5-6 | ASSRPGQATYEQY
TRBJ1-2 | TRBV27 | ASRPGANYGYT
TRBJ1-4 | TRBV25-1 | ASSASEDIPGKLF
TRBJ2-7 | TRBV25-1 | ASSAVFGQY
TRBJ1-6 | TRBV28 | ASSSGQGTNSPLH
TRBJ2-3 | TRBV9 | ASSLGQPGADTQY
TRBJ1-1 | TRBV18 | ASSLGQVGTEAF
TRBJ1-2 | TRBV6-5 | ASSYSHSNYGYT
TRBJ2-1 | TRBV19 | ASVLQGSPNEQF
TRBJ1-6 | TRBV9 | ASSVGAGVGDRVSPLH
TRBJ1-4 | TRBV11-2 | ASSLSVNEKLF
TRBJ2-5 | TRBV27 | ASADRQETQY
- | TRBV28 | ASRAVGGGIFYEQY
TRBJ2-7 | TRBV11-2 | ASSLGGGAFAEQY
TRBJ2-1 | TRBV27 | ASSTTGWVGNEQF
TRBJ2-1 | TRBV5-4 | ASSWVTGKSKNEQF
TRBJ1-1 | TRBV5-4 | ASRFTGGKTEAF
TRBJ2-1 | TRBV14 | ASGGPGGDSYNEQF
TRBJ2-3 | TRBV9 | ASTGRGAGTDTQY
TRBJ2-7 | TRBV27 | ASRLAGTYEQY
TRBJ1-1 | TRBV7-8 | ASSLLQGDTEAF
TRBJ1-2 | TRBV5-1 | ASSLVPGQGNGGYT
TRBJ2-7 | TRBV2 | ASSEVTGNYEQY
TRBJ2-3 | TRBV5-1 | ASSFTSGGSTDTQY
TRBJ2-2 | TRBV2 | ASSVWPNTGELF
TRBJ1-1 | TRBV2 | ASSGLSRTGRKAF
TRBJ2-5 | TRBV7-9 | ASVGFSGGGSWETQY
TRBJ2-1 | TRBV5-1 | ASSLVVRGLNEQF
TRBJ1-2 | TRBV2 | ASSSTALYGYT
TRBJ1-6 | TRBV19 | ASSSTGGNSPLH
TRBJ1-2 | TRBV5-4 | ASSLGQGARGYT
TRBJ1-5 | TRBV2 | ASGTGGYRQPQH
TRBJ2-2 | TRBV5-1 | ASSGGAANTGELF
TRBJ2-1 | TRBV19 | ASSIGLAIYNEQF
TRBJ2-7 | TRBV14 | ASSLGTGFHEQY
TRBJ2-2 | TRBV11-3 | ASSGLAALGELF
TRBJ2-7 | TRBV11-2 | ASRQLGRNSYEQY
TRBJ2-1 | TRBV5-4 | ASSPKRDSLYNEQF
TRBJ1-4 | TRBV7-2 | ASSSGVGTGEKLF
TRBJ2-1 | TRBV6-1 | ASSPGISYNEQF
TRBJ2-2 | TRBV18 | ASSPPNEAGELF
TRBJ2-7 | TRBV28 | ATGLAGSYEQY